This TCR beta chain was documented in a study of cytomegalovirus exposure and HLA in healthy donors. This CDR3 has 16 amino acids. V lost 3 bases, J lost 1 base, and 15 bases lay in between. CDR1 MDHEN and CDR2 SYDVKM come from the germline V gene. PCR was performed using 60 Vbeta and 13 Jbeta primers. Profiled with immunoSEQ multiplex PCR; TCRdb holds only in-frame clones, not every one. The data contain about 59,000 clones, roughly four fifths of them seen just once; the ten biggest clones take up approximately 1.5%. On this clone itself: Its antigen is still unknown.

Regarding the study as a whole: A few V segments could not be told apart, such as TRBV6-2 and TRBV6-3, and were left out. In a later analysis, TCR beta V- and J-gene trimming showed a link to a missense DCLRE1C variant.

This chain connects TRBV28 to TRBJ2-5; D might be TRBD1 (5 bases). The sample taken for sequencing was PBMCs. The receptor was isolated from a human donor in good health. The CDR3 DNA follows: TGTGCCAGCAGTTTCAGATTGGGGCGAGGCCAAGAGACCCAGTACTTC. Its translation is CASSFRLGRGQETQYF.